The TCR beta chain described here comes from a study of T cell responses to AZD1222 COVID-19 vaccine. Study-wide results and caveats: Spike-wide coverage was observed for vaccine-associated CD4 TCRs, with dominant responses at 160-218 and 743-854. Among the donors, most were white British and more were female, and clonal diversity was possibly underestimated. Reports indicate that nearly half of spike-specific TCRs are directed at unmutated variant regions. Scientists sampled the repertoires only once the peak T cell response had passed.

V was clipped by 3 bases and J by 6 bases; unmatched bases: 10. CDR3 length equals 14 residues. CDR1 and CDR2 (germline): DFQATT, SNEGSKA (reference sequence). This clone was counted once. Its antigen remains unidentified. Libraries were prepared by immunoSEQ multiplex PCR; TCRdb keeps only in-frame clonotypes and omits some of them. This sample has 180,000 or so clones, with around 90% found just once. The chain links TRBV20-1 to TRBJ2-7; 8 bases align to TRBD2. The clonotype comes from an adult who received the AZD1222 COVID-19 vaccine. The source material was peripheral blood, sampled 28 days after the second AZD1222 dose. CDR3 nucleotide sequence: TGCAGTGCTAGTCCCCCGGGAGGGCCCGGCGAGCAGTACTTC. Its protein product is CSASPPGGPGEQYF.